The entry that follows covers one TCR beta chain sequence. Its antigen remains undetermined. No base qualities exist here, and no much larger clone lies one base off it. Amplification of TCR beta CDR3 regions was carried out from RNA transcripts. For the first round of RT-PCR on the TCR CDR3, the HTBI primer set was used together with the Qiagen OneStep RT-PCR kit. The libraries were constructed in a second round of multiplex PCR and then size-selected and purified. The libraries were sequenced on an Illumina HiSeq2000 using paired-end 100 bp reads. Turning to the authors' computational methods: SOAPnuke was used to process the raw data, with reads discarded if the reads contained adapters or uncalled bases, had a mean Phred below 15, or lacked an exact constant-primer or identifier match. COPE v1.2.5 was used to merge the high-quality paired reads, and each unique nucleotide sequence was defined as a clonotype. Clonotypes were aligned to IMGT TRBV, TRBD and TRBJ reference segments using MiTCR v1.1. The analysis included only V-J combinations with a frequency above 0.0001, which together covered approximately 99% of the repertoires. A TCS score was defined as the ratio of F50 (clonal expansion) to E x V (chaos), with BLOSUM62-based TCRdist applied between CDR3 peptides within each V-J. Welch's t-statistics and random forest reduced fewer than 600 V-J features to fewer than 15, which were used in a naive Bayes classifier (R e1071). Using fastp trimming at Q25 and MiXCR clonotype assembly, TCRdb reanalyzed the public sequencing data and kept in-frame beta chains. Duplicate CDR3 protein sequences are folded into a single record with the most common DNA and genes. TCRdb, not the original authors, processed these V and J calls. The sample table lists around 350,000 distinct CDR3 sequences, 15% to 18% of them with a count of one. Jointly, the top ten make up about a quarter of the sample.

Hyperthyroidism patients were newly diagnosed, had a disease duration of under 2 months, and were aged 18 to 65 years. Any patient with an uncontrolled infection, another autoimmune disease, pregnancy or lactation was excluded. Diagnoses were based on clinical symptoms, serum thyroxine and TRAb, thyroid ultrasound and orbital computed tomography. Blood from progressor patients was drawn when they were first diagnosed with hyperthyroidism, before any ophthalmopathy symptoms appeared. PBMCs were isolated from about 10 ml of fresh peripheral blood by Ficoll-Paque density gradient centrifugation. Patients classed as progressors first received a Graves' hyperthyroidism diagnosis and then went on to develop ophthalmopathy during follow-up. Total RNA was extracted with Trizol reagent, and quality was checked on an Agilent 2100 Bioanalyzer. This sample is drawn from a study of T cells in Graves' hyperthyroidism and ophthalmopathy (dated by TCRdb to the late 2010s). Turning to the overall study: Peripheral blood samples were taken at initial diagnosis, before any treatment was given. To identify distinguishing TCR V-J signatures, a discovery cohort of about 95 patients was used, comprising some 45 with Graves' ophthalmopathy and some 60 with stable Graves' hyperthyroidism. Prospective prediction of ophthalmopathy was tested in an independent validation cohort consisting of 18 to 20 hyperthyroidism patients and 17 patients who later progressed to ophthalmopathy. The approximately 100 discovery patients were divided at random into training and test sets in a 7:3 ratio. In several Graves' hyperthyroidism patients, the study also compared T-cell repertoires from thyroid tissue with T-cell repertoires from blood. After blood sampling, hyperthyroidism patients were treated with methimazole at a starting dose of 30 mg daily, and ophthalmopathy patients were treated with high-dose intravenous methylprednisolone. According to the paper, TCR Vbeta CDR3 sequencing was carried out on about 140 peripheral blood samples, which came from about 45 ophthalmopathy, 80 or so hyperthyroidism and roughly 17 progressor patients. General study outcomes and caveats: In validation, progression to ophthalmopathy was predicted by the model with more than 65% sensitivity and approximately 78% specificity, a median of 6.5 months before onset. Sample size was not statistically predetermined, and blinding of investigators to group allocation was not performed. Ophthalmopathy was separated from stable hyperthyroidism by a 13 V-J signature model, with approximately 90% sensitivity and about 81% specificity obtained in cross-validation and 80%/75% obtained in testing. Most expanded thyroid clonotypes (frequency above 0.001) were also found in blood, which suggests that blood repertoires may mirror thyroid immune responses.

The sequence came from a woman aged 18-29 years with Graves' hyperthyroidism that later progressed to Graves' ophthalmopathy. Sequencing was done on a sample of blood.

The CDR3 amino acid sequence is: CAWGFPGGYTF. The nucleotide sequence reads TGTGCCTGGGGTTTTCCGGGCGGCTACACCTTC. This chain joins TRBV30 to TRBJ1-2; the D gene is unclear. From the cysteine through the phenylalanine, the CDR3 covers 11 amino acids. Only CDR3 DNA is held: 33 bases, read in frame from base 1. Based on the germline V gene (reference sequence), the CDR1 and CDR2 sequences are GTSNPN and SVGIG. Trimming at the junction amounts to 5 bases on V and 8 bases on J, and the germline ends lie 12 bases apart.